What follows are 28 T cell receptor beta chains derived from one specimen sequenced in a study of blood T cell repertoires in COVID-19. Clones were sequenced by immunoSEQ multiplex PCR, and TCRdb holds only the in-frame ones, with some missing. The table shows around 250,000 clones, with roughly 85% occurring only once. Sequencing was done on a sample of PBMCs or T cells enriched from blood (not recorded which). The receptors were sampled from a middle-aged man who had been exposed to COVID-19.

The chain employs TRBV19 and TRBJ2-2; D unclear. This CDR3 contains 14 residues. V lost 5 bases and J lost 1, with 8 bases in between. Germline V gene sequence: CDR1 LNHDA, CDR2 SQIVND (reference sequence). CDR3 amino acids: CASSPSKNTGELFF. DNA for the CDR3: TGTGCCAGTAGTCCCTCTAAGAACACCGGGGAGCTGTTTTTT.

V and J are TRBV11-2 and TRBJ2-1, with 7 bases lining up with TRBD2. CDR1 SGHAT and CDR2 FQNNGV come from the germline V gene. J gave up 7 bases and V 3 bases, and 9 bases lay outside the gene matches. This CDR3 contains 15 residues. The CDR3 sequence: CASSLRLARDNEQFF. In nucleotides, the CDR3 is TGTGCCAGCAGCTTGAGACTAGCAAGGGATAATGAGCAGTTCTTC.

The chain recombines TRBV15 with TRBJ1-1; 9 bases line up with TRBD1. V gave up 0 bases and J gave up 7 bases; unmatched junction bases: 6. Germline V gives CDR1 LNHNV, CDR2 YYDKDF (reference sequence). CDR3 size: 15 residues. The CDR3 sequence is CATSRDWTGAIEAFF. The CDR3 coding sequence is TGTGCCACCAGCAGAGATTGGACAGGGGCGATTGAAGCTTTCTTT.

The chain employs TRBV29-1 and TRBJ2-1, with 11 nucleotides matching TRBD2. There are 16 residues in the CDR3. The V and J ends lost 4 bases and 7 bases, in that order; junction bases with no gene match: 12. Per the germline V gene, CDR1 is SQVTM and CDR2 is ANQGSEA. In DNA, the CDR3 is TGCAGCGTTGCGACAGGGGCGCTAGCGGGAGGTAATGAGCAGTTCTTC. Its translation: CSVATGALAGGNEQFF.

V usage is TRBV6-5 and J usage is TRBJ1-1; D perhaps matches TRBD1 (5 bases). Germline V CDR1 and CDR2: MNHEY, SVGAGI. The CDR3 has 13 residues. V was cut by 6 bases and J by 5 bases, with 13 bases left in between. The CDR3 spells CASSTLKGTEAFF. As DNA, the CDR3 is TGTGCCAGCAGCACCCTAAAGGGGACTGAAGCTTTCTTT.

V usage is TRBV7-3 and J usage is TRBJ2-2; tentative D call: TRBD2 (6 bases). The CDR3 sequence is 15 residues long. CDR1 is SGHTA and CDR2 is FQGTGA in the germline V gene. V was shortened by 2 bases and J by 6 bases, with 13 bases between the two germline ends. The CDR3 region has the DNA TGTGCCAGCAGCTTACTACGGGAGTCGGCCGGGGAGCTGTTTTTT. Translated: CASSLLRESAGELFF.

This chain uses TRBV7-3 with TRBJ2-2; 8 bases align to TRBD2. In germline, CDR1 is SGHTA, CDR2 FQGTGA. The CDR3 loop spans 15 amino acids. Germline trimming cut 4 bases from V and 5 bases from J; bases unmatched to any gene: 6. CDR3: CASSSTGGRTGELFF. The CDR3 coding sequence is TGTGCCAGCAGCTCGACGGGAGGGCGGACCGGGGAGCTGTTTTTT.

This rearrangement joins TRBV12-3 or TRBV12-4 to TRBJ2-7; 7 bases are shared with TRBD1. This CDR3 comprises 12 residues. The trim removed 6 bases at V and 5 bases at J, leaving 4 bases unmatched. The CDR3 protein is CASRGGQNEQYF. CDR3 sequence (DNA): TGTGCCAGCAGAGGGGGACAGAACGAGCAGTACTTC.

This rearrangement joins TRBV4-2 to TRBJ2-7, with no clear D. This CDR3 contains 15 residues. Per germline, CDR1 LGHNA and CDR2 YNFKEQ. V lost 1 base, J lost 0 bases, and 10 bases lay in between. The chain's CDR3 is CASSQGENLSYEQYF. The DNA of the CDR3 is TGTGCCAGCAGCCAAGGAGAAAACCTCTCCTACGAGCAGTACTTC.

As regards this clone: The junction departs from germline at one end; a sequencing error may be responsible. The chain employs TRBV11-2 and TRBJ2-1; TRBD2 aligns across 13 bases. Looked up from germline, CDR1 is SGHAT and CDR2 is FQNNGV. CDR3 size: 15 residues. The CDR3 coding sequence is TGTGCCAGCAGCCCCGGGACTAGCGGGATTAGGGGGCTGATCTTC. This gives the protein CASSPGTSGIRGLIF.

The chain carries TRBV18 and TRBJ1-6; D might be TRBD1 (5 bases). The V end lost 0 bases, the J end lost 9 bases, and 9 bases lay between the germline ends. There are 14 residues in the CDR3. Germline assignment: CDR1 KGHSH and CDR2 LQKENI. The CDR3 nucleotides read TGTGCCAGCTCACCACCGGGGGGTAGTTCACCCCTCCACTTT. Translation: CASSPPGGSSPLHF.

This sequence joins TRBV7-9 and TRBJ2-3; TRBD2 matches at 9 bases. The V gene's germline CDR1 is SEHNR and CDR2 FQNEAQ (reference sequence). The CDR3 runs to 16 residues. The V segment lost 5 bases and the J segment 1 base; nucleotides outside the gene matches: 7. CDR3 nucleotides: TGTGCCAGCAGCCCGACTAGCGGCGCTGGCACAGATACGCAGTATTTT. As protein: CASSPTSGAGTDTQYF.

The chain employs TRBV11-2 and TRBJ2-3; 7 nucleotides match TRBD2. The CDR3 sequence is 15 residues long. Trimming at V came to 1 base and at J to 1 base, leaving 2 bases not matched to a gene. Germline CDR1 is SGHAT and CDR2 is FQNNGV. In nucleotides, the CDR3 is TGTGCCAGCAGCTTAGCGGGGAGGGGCACAGATACGCAGTATTTT. Its translation: CASSLAGRGTDTQYF. Based on the CDR3 plus reference TRBV11-2 and TRBJ2-3, the full variable domain is EAGVAQSPRYKIIEKRQSVAFWCNPISGHATLYWYQQILGQGPKLLIQFQNNGVVDDSQLPKDRFSAERLKGVDSTLKIQPAKLEDSAVYLCASSLAGRGTDTQYFGPGTRLTVL.

This chain connects TRBV20-1 to TRBJ2-7; 7 bases line up with TRBD1. The CDR3 consists of 15 residues. Germline V gene data show CDR1 as DFQATT and CDR2 as SNEGSKA (reference sequence). The ends lost 3 bases at V and 3 bases at J; junction bases unmatched: 11. The CDR3 bases are TGCAGTGCTAGTACTAAGGGGGCTATTGACTACGAGCAGTACTTC. Its protein product is CSASTKGAIDYEQYF.

J is TRBJ2-3 and V is TRBV11-3, with 8 positions matching TRBD1. The junction had 4 bases not matched to a gene; V was cut back by 4 bases and J by 1 base. CDR1 is SGHNT and CDR2 is YENEEA in the germline V gene. CDR3 length: 15 residues. This CDR3 is CASSSQGDGTDTQYF. As DNA, the CDR3 is TGTGCCAGCAGCTCACAGGGGGATGGCACAGATACGCAGTATTTT.

The rearrangement joins TRBV28 to TRBJ1-4; D not certain. The CDR3 length is 16 residues. Germline CDR1 and CDR2: MDHEN and SYDVKM. V was shortened by 2 bases and J by 1 base, with 11 bases between the two germline ends. The CDR3 bases are TGTGCCAGCAGTTTAGGGCAAGAGCTAACTAATGAAAAACTGTTTTTT. It codes for CASSLGQELTNEKLFF. Full variable domain (missing parts from reference TRBV28 and TRBJ1-4): DVKVTQSSRYLVKRTGEKVFLECVQDMDHENMFWYRQDPGLGLRLIYFSYDVKMKEKGDIPEGYSVSREKKERFSLILESASTNQTSMYLCASSLGQELTNEKLFFGSGTQLSVL.

This clone was seen only once. This CDR3 reads CASSQMTGVGNTIYF. The DNA of the CDR3 is TGCGCCAGCAGCCAGATGACAGGGGTTGGAAACACCATATATTTT. The V and J genes are TRBV4-1 and TRBJ1-3; the match to TRBD1 covers 8 bases. The germline gives CDR1 MGHRA, CDR2 YSYEKL. The CDR3 is 15 residues long. Trimming took 3 bases from V and 3 from J; bases not matched to a gene: 4.

This clone has more than one count but fewer than ten. The rearrangement links TRBV7-9 to TRBJ2-7; maybe TRBD2 (5 bases). V shed 3 bases and J shed 2 bases, with 8 bases lying between them. Germline-derived CDR1 and CDR2 are SEHNR and FQNEAQ (reference sequence). The CDR3 totals 13 residues. The CDR3 reads CASSLGVTYEQYF. The CDR3 DNA follows: TGTGCCAGCAGCTTGGGAGTCACCTACGAGCAGTACTTC. Together with reference TRBV7-9 and TRBJ2-7, the CDR3 gives the full variable domain: DTGVSQNPRHKITKRGQNVTFRCDPISEHNRLYWYRQTLGQGPEFLTYFQNEAQLEKSRLLSDRFSAERPKGSFSTLEIQRTEQGDSAMYLCASSLGVTYEQYFGPGTRLTVT.

The rearrangement uses TRBV19 and TRBJ2-1; 8 bases are a match to TRBD2. In germline, CDR1 is LNHDA, CDR2 SQIVND (reference sequence). This CDR3 spans 15 amino acids. With 1 base clipped from V and 8 bases from J, the junction kept 7 bases outside the gene matches. The CDR3 DNA follows: TGTGCCAGTAGTATAGGTCAAGCGGGAGTTGATGAGCAGTTCTTC. This translates into CASSIGQAGVDEQFF.

The chain combines TRBV29-1 with TRBJ2-7; possible D gene TRBD2, 5 bases. This CDR3 comprises 12 residues. Trimming removed 4 bases at V and 2 bases at J, with 9 bases between. Per the germline V gene, CDR1 is SQVTM and CDR2 is ANQGSEA. The CDR3 DNA reads TGCAGCGTTGTGGAGGTTACCTACGAGCAGTACTTC. It yields the protein CSVVEVTYEQYF.

The rearrangement uses TRBV7-2 and TRBJ1-1; no clear D. V lost 1 base to trimming and J lost 9 bases, with 12 bases between them. The CDR3 runs 13 residues. Germline V gene sequence: CDR1 SGHTA, CDR2 FQGNSA. DNA of the CDR3: TGTGCCAGCAGCTTAGAACCCCTGGAGAAAGCTTTCTTT. This encodes CASSLEPLEKAFF.

This clone occurred many times. The rearrangement links TRBV4-1 to TRBJ2-2, with 7 bases identical to TRBD1. Per germline, CDR1 MGHRA and CDR2 YSYEKL. The junction had 9 bases not matched to a gene; V was cut back by 4 bases and J by 4 bases. This CDR3 comprises 16 residues. The CDR3 loop reads CASSRDREYFTGELFF. Here the CDR3 DNA reads TGCGCCAGCAGCCGAGACAGGGAATACTTCACCGGGGAGCTGTTTTTT.

V gene TRBV12-3 or TRBV12-4 combines with J gene TRBJ2-4; 7 bases fit TRBD1. Unmatched junction bases numbered 2, after V lost 6 bases and J lost 6 bases. The CDR3 length is 12 residues. The CDR3 region is CASRRQGNIQYF. Written as DNA, the CDR3 is TGTGCCAGCAGGAGACAGGGAAACATTCAGTACTTC.

The rearrangement uses TRBV18 and TRBJ1-4, with no clear D. Trimming removed 4 bases from V and 0 bases from J, with 12 bases in between. CDR3 length: 16 amino acids. Germline CDR1 is KGHSH and CDR2 is LQKENI. The CDR3 nucleotides are TGTGCCAGCTCACGGCTCGCGCGGGCAACTAATGAAAAACTGTTTTTT. The encoded protein is CASSRLARATNEKLFF. Full variable domain (rest looked up from reference TRBV18 and TRBJ1-4): NAGVMQNPRHLVRRRGQEARLRCSPMKGHSHVYWYRQLPEEGLKFMVYLQKENIIDESGMPKERFSAEFPKEGPSILRIQQVVRGDSAAYFCASSRLARATNEKLFFGSGTQLSVL.

The genes are TRBV7-2 and TRBJ1-4; no clear D gene. Deletions cut 5 bases from V and 0 bases from J, with 19 bases between. The V gene's germline CDR1 is SGHTA and CDR2 FQGNSA. The CDR3 totals 18 residues. CDR3 residues: CASSLSAAAHPTNEKLFF. CDR3 DNA sequence: TGTGCCAGCAGCCTCTCGGCGGCAGCCCACCCAACTAATGAAAAACTGTTTTTT.

This chain connects TRBV6-5 to TRBJ1-2; 9 bases map to TRBD1. CDR3 size: 15 residues. Germline V lookup: CDR1 MNHEY, CDR2 SVGAGI. Trimming cost V 6 bases and J 7 bases; bases outside gene matches: 12. CDR3 protein: CASRSGQGIFTGYTF. The CDR3 coding sequence is TGTGCCAGCAGAAGCGGACAGGGGATATTCACTGGCTACACCTTC.

V usage is TRBV7-2 and J usage is TRBJ2-1; possibly TRBD1 for D (6 bases). Germline CDR1 SGHTA, CDR2 FQGNSA. The V gene lost 3 bases and the J gene lost 0 bases, with 9 bases spanning the gap. This CDR3 spans 15 amino acids. This CDR3 is CASSFDRSSYNEQFF. The CDR3 DNA sequence: TGTGCCAGCAGCTTTGACAGGAGCTCCTACAATGAGCAGTTCTTC.

In this sample, this clone turned up once. This sequence joins TRBV6-5 and TRBJ1-1, with 8 bases lining up with TRBD1. The CDR3 spans 15 residues. Germline CDR1 MNHEY, CDR2 SVGAGI. V gave up 2 bases and J gave up 4 bases; unmatched junction bases: 6. The CDR3, as DNA: TGTGCCAGCAGTTACGCCCGACAGGGGCGCACTGAAGCTTTCTTT. It translates to CASSYARQGRTEAFF.